This TCR beta chain was observed in a study of blood T cells in healthy people across ages. Study outcomes and limitations: Changes in expanded clonotypes were possibly confounded, as the CMV status of donors was unknown.

This clonotype was detected ten times or more. The antigen remains unidentified. A second about 6 to 11 cycle PCR used barcoded and J-beta primers. TCRdb itself ran the 5' RACE reads through MiXCR, one entry per CDR3 protein. The sample lists about 930,000 distinct CDR3 sequences; roughly 29% were seen once. The CDR3 sequence is 18 residues long. These data are also associated with another study on T cells of mothers and their children. This second study says: Per mother, over 9 million TCR beta CDR3 reads were obtained; per child, roughly 2.8 million.

Sequencing was performed on blood. This chain connects TRBV21-1 to TRBJ2-6; the D call in the table, TRBD1, was not verified against the DNA. TRBV21-1 corresponds to a pseudogene. The TCR comes from a woman between 40 and 55 years old in good health. CDR3 amino acids: CASSKEGQGASGANVLTF. CDR3 coding DNA: TGTGCCAGCAGCAAAGAGGGACAGGGGGCCTCTGGGGCCAACGTCCTGACTTTC.